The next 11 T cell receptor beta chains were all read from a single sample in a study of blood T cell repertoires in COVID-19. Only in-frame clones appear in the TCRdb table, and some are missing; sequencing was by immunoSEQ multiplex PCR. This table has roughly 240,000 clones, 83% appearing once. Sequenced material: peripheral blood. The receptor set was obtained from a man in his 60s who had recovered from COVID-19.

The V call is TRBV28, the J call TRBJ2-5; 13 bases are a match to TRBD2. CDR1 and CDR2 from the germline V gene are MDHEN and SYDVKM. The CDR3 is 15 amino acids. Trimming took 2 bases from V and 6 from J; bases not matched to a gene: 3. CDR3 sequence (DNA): TGTGCCAGCAGTTTAGGGACTAGCGGGACTAAGACCCAGTACTTC. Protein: CASSLGTSGTKTQYF. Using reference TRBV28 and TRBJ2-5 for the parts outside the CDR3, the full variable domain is DVKVTQSSRYLVKRTGEKVFLECVQDMDHENMFWYRQDPGLGLRLIYFSYDVKMKEKGDIPEGYSVSREKKERFSLILESASTNQTSMYLCASSLGTSGTKTQYFGPGTRLLVL.

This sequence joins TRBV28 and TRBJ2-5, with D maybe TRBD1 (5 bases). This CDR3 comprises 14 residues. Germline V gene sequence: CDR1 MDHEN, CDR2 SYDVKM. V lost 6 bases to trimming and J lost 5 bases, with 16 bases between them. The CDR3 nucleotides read TGTGCCAGCAGCTCCTCAGGGTTTTTGGAGACCCAGTACTTC. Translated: CASSSSGFLETQYF.

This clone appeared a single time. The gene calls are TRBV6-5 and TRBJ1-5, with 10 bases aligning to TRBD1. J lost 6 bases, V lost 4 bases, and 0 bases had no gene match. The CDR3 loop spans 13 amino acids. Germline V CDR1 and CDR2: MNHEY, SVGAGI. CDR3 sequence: CASSWTGGQPQHF. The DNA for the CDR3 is TGTGCCAGCAGTTGGACAGGGGGTCAGCCCCAGCATTTT.

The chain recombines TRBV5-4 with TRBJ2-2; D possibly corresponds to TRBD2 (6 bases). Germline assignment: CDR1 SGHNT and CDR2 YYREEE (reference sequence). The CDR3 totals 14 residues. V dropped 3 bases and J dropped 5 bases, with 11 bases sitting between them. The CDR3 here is CASSSQAGTGELFF. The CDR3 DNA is TGTGCCAGCAGCTCTCAGGCGGGAACCGGGGAGCTGTTTTTT.

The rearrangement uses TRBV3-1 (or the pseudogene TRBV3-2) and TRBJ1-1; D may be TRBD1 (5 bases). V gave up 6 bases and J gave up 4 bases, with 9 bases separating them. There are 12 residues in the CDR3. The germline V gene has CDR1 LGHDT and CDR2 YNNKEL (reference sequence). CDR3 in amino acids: CASRGPGTEAFF. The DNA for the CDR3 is TGTGCCAGCAGGGGGCCGGGCACTGAAGCTTTCTTT.

The CDR3 loop is CASSTRQNPYEQYF. DNA for the CDR3: TGTGCCAGCAGCACCCGACAGAACCCCTACGAGCAGTACTTC. The genes are TRBV5-6 and TRBJ2-7; D is possibly TRBD1 (5 bases). Looked up from germline, CDR1 is SGHDT and CDR2 is YYEEEE. V lost 4 bases, J lost 2 bases, and 13 bases lay in between. The CDR3 length is 14 residues.

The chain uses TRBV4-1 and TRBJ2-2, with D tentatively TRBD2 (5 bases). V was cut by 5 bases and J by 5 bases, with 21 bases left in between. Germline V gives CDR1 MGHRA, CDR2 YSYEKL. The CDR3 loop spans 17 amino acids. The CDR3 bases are TGCGCCAGCAGCGACCACGTCTGGGTAGCGACGACCGGGGAGCTGTTTTTT. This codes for CASSDHVWVATTGELFF.

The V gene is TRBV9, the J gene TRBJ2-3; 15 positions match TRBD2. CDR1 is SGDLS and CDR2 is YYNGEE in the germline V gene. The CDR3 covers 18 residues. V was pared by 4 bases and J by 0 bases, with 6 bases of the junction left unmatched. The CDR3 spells CASSPGTSGGQSTDTQYF. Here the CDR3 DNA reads TGTGCCAGCAGCCCCGGGACTAGCGGGGGGCAAAGCACAGATACGCAGTATTTT. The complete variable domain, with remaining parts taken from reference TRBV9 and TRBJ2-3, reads DSGVTQTPKHLITATGQRVTLRCSPRSGDLSVYWYQQSLDQGLQFLIQYYNGEERAKGNILERFSAQQFPDLHSELNLSSLELGDSALYFCASSPGTSGGQSTDTQYFGPGTRLTVL.

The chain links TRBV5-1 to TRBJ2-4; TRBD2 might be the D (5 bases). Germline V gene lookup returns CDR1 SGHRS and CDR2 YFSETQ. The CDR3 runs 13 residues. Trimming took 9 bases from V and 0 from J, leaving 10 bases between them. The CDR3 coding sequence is TGCGCCAACGGAGGACTAGCCAAAAACATTCAGTACTTC. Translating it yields CANGGLAKNIQYF. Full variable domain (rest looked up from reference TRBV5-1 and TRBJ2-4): KAGVTQTPRYLIKTRGQQVTLSCSPISGHRSVSWYQQTPGQGLQFLFEYFSETQRNKGNFPGRFSGRQFSNSRSEMNVSTLELGDSALYLCANGGLAKNIQYFGAGTRLSVL.

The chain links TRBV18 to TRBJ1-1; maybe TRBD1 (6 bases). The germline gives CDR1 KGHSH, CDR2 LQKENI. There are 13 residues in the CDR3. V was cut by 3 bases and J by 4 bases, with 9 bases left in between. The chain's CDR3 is CASSPTRGTEAFF. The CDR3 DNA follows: TGTGCCAGCTCACCGACCAGGGGCACTGAAGCTTTCTTT.

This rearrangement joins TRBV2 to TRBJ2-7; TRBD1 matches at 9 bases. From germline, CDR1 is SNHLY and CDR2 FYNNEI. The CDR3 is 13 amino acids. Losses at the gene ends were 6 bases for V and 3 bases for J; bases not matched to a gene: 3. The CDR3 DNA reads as TGTGCCAGCAGCCTGGGACAGGGCTACGAGCAGTACTTC. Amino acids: CASSLGQGYEQYF. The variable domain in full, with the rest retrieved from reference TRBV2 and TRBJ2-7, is EPEVTQTPSHQVTQMGQEVILRCVPISNHLYFYWYRQILGQKVEFLVSFYNNEISEKSEIFDDQFSVERPDGSNFTLKIRSTKLEDSAMYFCASSLGQGYEQYFGPGTRLTVT.